Listed here are 6 T cell receptor beta chains from one sample, sequenced in a study of T cells in narcolepsy. TCRdb's table, derived via immunoSEQ multiplex PCR, lists solely in-frame clones and lacks some. Altogether nearly 25,000 clones are present, approximately 60% being singletons, with the ten largest covering 9% to 15%. The sample comprised memory (CD45RA-) CD4+ T cells from blood. These receptors were obtained from a human donor in good health.

V is TRBV7-9 and J is TRBJ2-5; D unclear. This CDR3 has 14 residues. Germline assignment: CDR1 SEHNR and CDR2 FQNEAQ (reference sequence). V lost 0 bases to trimming and J lost 0 bases, with 5 bases between them. CDR3 DNA sequence: TGTGCCAGCAGCTTAGCGGGGTACCAAGAGACCCAGTACTTC. Translated: CASSLAGYQETQYF.

V usage is TRBV19 and J usage is TRBJ1-5; tentatively, D is TRBD1 (5 bases). The CDR3 covers 17 residues. Trimming pared 4 bases from V and 0 bases from J, leaving 16 bases between. Germline V CDR1 and CDR2: LNHDA, SQIVND (reference sequence). CDR3 residues: CASSTIPVGVSNQPQHF. In DNA form, the CDR3 reads TGTGCCAGTAGTACTATACCCGTGGGGGTTAGCAATCAGCCCCAGCATTTT.

The chain has TRBV5-6 and TRBJ1-1; D is uncertain. CDR3 length: 14 residues. CDR1 and CDR2 from the germline V gene are SGHDT and YYEEEE. V lost 1 base and J lost 0, with 7 bases in between. CDR3 amino acids: CASSLRAVNTEAFF. As DNA, the CDR3 is TGTGCCAGCAGCTTGAGGGCGGTGAACACTGAAGCTTTCTTT.

The rearrangement links TRBV5-1 to TRBJ2-1; the D is unclear. V was clipped by 2 bases and J by 5 bases, with 8 bases between them. The CDR3 is 13 amino acids. Germline CDR1 and CDR2: SGHRS and YFSETQ. CDR3 sequence: CASSFAGHNEQFF. Written as DNA, the CDR3 is TGCGCCAGCAGCTTCGCCGGACACAATGAGCAGTTCTTC.

This clone was counted a few times. The CDR3 bases are TGCAGCGTTGATTGGGCTAGCCGGGAGACCCAGTACTTC. This translates into CSVDWASRETQYF. The chain employs TRBV29-1 and TRBJ2-5; maybe TRBD2 (5 bases). The CDR3 is 13 residues long. Trimming removed 3 bases at V and 5 bases at J, with 13 bases between. Per the germline V gene, CDR1 is SQVTM and CDR2 is ANQGSEA.

J is TRBJ1-2 and V is TRBV5-4; perhaps TRBD1 as D (6 bases). Trimming took 3 bases from V and 8 from J, leaving 17 bases between them. Germline CDR1 and CDR2: SGHNT and YYREEE (reference sequence). There are 14 residues in the CDR3. As DNA, the CDR3 is TGTGCCAGCAGCTCCTGGGACAAGGAAAGCGGCTACACCTTC. Translating gives CASSSWDKESGYTF.